This T cell receptor beta chain was sequenced for a study of human T cells and chemical hapten exposure. Across the study: Across samples, TCR yields varied, mostly owing to small differences in pooled library volumes.

The library put unique molecular identifiers onto individual cDNA molecules. Per the original data handling: A per-sample median of 95,638 TCRs was observed, with a range of roughly 20,000 to 690,600. TCRdb reprocessed the RACE reads via MiXCR and lists one record per CDR3 protein. TCRdb's processing, not the authors' own work, is the source of the V and J calls. Found here are about 130,000 distinct CDR3 sequences, approximately 9.5% of them singletons; the top ten hold 1.5% to 2%. This clonotype was observed a few times. What it binds is unknown. Overall study findings and caveats: DPC sensitization left the count of TCRs above 1 in 1000 unchanged.

There are 19 residues in the CDR3. CDR1 is LGHDT and CDR2 is YNNKEL in the germline V gene (reference sequence). V dropped 0 bases and J dropped 6; count of bases not matched to a gene: 18. Indicated time point: healthy volunteer bleed at 2 weeks. The starting material, unfractionated whole blood, was used for total RNA extraction. Material: whole blood. This TCR was sampled from a male donor in good health. Some clones in this sample may be carry-over from other donors' samples. The V call is TRBV3-1, the J call TRBJ2-7; the match to TRBD1 covers 9 bases. The DNA of the CDR3 is TGTGCCAGCAGCCAAGATCCGGACAGGGGAAGACGTACGGGTAGCGAGCAGTACTTC. Its translation: CASSQDPDRGRRTGSEQYF.